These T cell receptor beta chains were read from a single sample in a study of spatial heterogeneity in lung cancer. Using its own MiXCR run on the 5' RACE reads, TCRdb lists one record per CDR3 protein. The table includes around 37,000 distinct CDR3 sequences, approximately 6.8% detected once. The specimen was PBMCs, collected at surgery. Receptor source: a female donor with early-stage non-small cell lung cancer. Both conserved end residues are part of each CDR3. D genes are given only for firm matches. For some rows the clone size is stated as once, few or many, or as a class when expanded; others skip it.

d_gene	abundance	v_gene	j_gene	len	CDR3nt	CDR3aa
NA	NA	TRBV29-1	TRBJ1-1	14	TGCAGCGTTGATTACGGGGCAAGGGGAGTTGAAGCTTTCTTT	CSVDYGARGVEAFF
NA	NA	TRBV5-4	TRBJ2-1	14	TGTGCCAGCACCCCGGGAACCGGGGTGAATGAGCAGTTCTTC	CASTPGTGVNEQFF
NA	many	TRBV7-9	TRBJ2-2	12	TGTGCCAGCAGCTACAAGGCCGGGGAGCTGTTTTTT	CASSYKAGELFF
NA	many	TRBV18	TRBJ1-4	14	TGTGCCAGCTCACCTAGACAGCCCTTTGAAAAACTGTTTTTT	CASSPRQPFEKLFF
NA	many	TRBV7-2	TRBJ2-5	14	TGTGCCAGCAGCTTAGGCTTTCTGGAAGAGACCCAGTACTTC	CASSLGFLEETQYF
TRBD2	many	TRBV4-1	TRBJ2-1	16	TGCGCCAGCAGCCTGGCGGGGAGCGGGGTAGGCAATGAGCAGTTCTTC	CASSLAGSGVGNEQFF
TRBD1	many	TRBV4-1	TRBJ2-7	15	TGCGCCAGCAGCCAGAACCGGGACAGACCCTACGAGCAGTACTTC	CASSQNRDRPYEQYF
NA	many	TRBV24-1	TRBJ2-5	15	TGTGCCACCAGTGATACGGACCGACGTAGGGAGACCCAGTACTTC	CATSDTDRRRETQYF
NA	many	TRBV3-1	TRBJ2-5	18	TGTGCCAGCAGCCAAGATCGGTTAGCCGTAGGACGGGGAGAGACCCAGTACTTC	CASSQDRLAVGRGETQYF
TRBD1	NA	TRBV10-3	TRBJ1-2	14	TGTGCCATCAGAGGACAGGGATTCGGCTATGGCTACACCTTC	CAIRGQGFGYGYTF
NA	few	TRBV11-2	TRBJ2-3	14	TGTGCCAGCAGCTTAGCGCCGGGCGCAGATACGCAGTATTTT	CASSLAPGADTQYF
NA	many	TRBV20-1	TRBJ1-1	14	TGCAGTGCTAGGGAGGGCAGGGGGAACACTGAAGCTTTCTTT	CSAREGRGNTEAFF
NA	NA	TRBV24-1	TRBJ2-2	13	TGTGCCACCAGTGACCCGAACACCGGGGAGCTGTTTTTT	CATSDPNTGELFF
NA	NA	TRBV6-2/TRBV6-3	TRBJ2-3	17	TGTGCCAGCAGTTACTCGAGTGGCGCCCGGCACACGCGCACGCAGTATTTT	CASSYSSGARHTRTQYF
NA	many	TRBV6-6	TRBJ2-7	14	TGTGCCAGCAGTTATCAACCCGACATTTACGAGCAGTACTTC	CASSYQPDIYEQYF
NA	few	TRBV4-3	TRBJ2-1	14	TGCGCCAGCAGCCACTTGGACGGGGAAGGTGAGCAGTTCTTC	CASSHLDGEGEQFF
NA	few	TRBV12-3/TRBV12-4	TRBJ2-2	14	TGTGCCAGCAGTTTATCCCGGAGGGCCGGGGAGCTGTTTTTT	CASSLSRRAGELFF
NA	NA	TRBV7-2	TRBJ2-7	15	TGTGCCAGCAGCTTAGATAGAGAAAGTAACTACGAGCAGTACTTC	CASSLDRESNYEQYF
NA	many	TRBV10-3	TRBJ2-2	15	TGTGCCATCAGTGAGCAACAGGGATCCACCGGGGAGCTGTTTTTT	CAISEQQGSTGELFF
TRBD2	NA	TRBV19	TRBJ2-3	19	TGTGCCAGTAGTACGGGACTAGCGGGGGGGCAAGTTTACACAGATACGCAGTATTTT	CASSTGLAGGQVYTDTQYF
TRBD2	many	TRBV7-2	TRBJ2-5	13	TGTGCCAGCCGGCGGGAGGGCGAAGAGACCCAGTACTTC	CASRREGEETQYF
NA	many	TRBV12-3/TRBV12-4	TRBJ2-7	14	TGTGCCAGCAGCCGAGCGGGTGATTCCTACGAGCAGTACTTC	CASSRAGDSYEQYF
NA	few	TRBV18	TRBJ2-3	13	TGTGCCAGCTCACCAGGGCTAGGAGATACGCAGTATTTT	CASSPGLGDTQYF
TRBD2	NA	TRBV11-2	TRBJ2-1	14	TGTGCCAGCAGCTTAGCCAGCGGGACGAATGAGCAGTTCTTC	CASSLASGTNEQFF
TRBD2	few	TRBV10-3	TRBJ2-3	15	TGTGCCATCAGTGGATCCAGCGGGGGTCCAGATACGCAGTATTTT	CAISGSSGGPDTQYF
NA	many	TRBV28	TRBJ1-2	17	TGTGCCAGCAGTAAAGCCAGAAGAAGAATAGCTAACTATGGCTACACCTTC	CASSKARRRIANYGYTF
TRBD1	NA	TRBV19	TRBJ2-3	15	TGTGCCAGCCACCACCAGGGGGCTGGCACAGATACGCAGTATTTT	CASHHQGAGTDTQYF
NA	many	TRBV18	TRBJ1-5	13	TGTGCCAGCTCACCAGGAGTCAATCAGCCCCAGCATTTT	CASSPGVNQPQHF
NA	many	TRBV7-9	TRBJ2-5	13	TGTGCCAGCAGCTTACTTGGCCAAGAGACCCAGTACTTC	CASSLLGQETQYF
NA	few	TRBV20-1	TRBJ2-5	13	TGCAGTGCTCCCCTCGCGCGGGGCGGGGCCCAGTACTTC	CSAPLARGGAQYF
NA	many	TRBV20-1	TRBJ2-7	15	TGCAGTGCTAGTTTTACAGAAGTTAGCTCCTACGAGCAGTACTTC	CSASFTEVSSYEQYF
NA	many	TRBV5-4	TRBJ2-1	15	TGTGCCAGCAGCGCCCGACTGAAGGAGGGCAATGAGCAGTTCTTC	CASSARLKEGNEQFF
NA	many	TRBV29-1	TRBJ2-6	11	TGCAGCGTCTTTAGGGCCAACGTCCTGACTTTC	CSVFRANVLTF
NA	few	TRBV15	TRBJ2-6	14	TGTGCCACCAGCAGAATATCTGGGGCCAACGTCCTGACTTTC	CATSRISGANVLTF
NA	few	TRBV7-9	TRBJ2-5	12	TGTGCCAGCAGCTTAATTGGGGAGACCCAGTACTTC	CASSLIGETQYF
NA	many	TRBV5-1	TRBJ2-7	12	TGCGCCAGCAGCCCAGGGACCTACGAGCAGTACTTC	CASSPGTYEQYF
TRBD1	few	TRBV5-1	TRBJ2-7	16	TGCGCCAGCAGCTTGGGCCAAGGGGGCGCGTCCTACGAGCAGTACTTC	CASSLGQGGASYEQYF
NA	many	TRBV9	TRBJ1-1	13	TGTGCCAGCAGCGTTTACACCAACACTGAAGCTTTCTTT	CASSVYTNTEAFF
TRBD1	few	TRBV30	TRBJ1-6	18	TGTGCCTGGAGTGTTGGAGAGACAGGGGGGTATAATAATTCACCCCTCCACTTT	CAWSVGETGGYNNSPLHF
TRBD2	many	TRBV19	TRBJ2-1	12	TGTGCCAGTTCCCTCATAGCGGGATATCAGTTCTTC	CASSLIAGYQFF
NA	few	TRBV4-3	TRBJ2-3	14	TGCGCCAGCAGCCAAGGCGGGAGCACAGATACGCAGTATTTT	CASSQGGSTDTQYF
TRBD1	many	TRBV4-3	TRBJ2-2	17	TGCGCCAGCAGCCAAGCTGCCGGGACAGGGGACGCCGGGGAGCTGTTTTTT	CASSQAAGTGDAGELFF
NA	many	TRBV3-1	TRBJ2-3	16	TGTGCCAGCAGCCAAGGCTTCGCGGGGAGCACAGATACGCAGTATTTT	CASSQGFAGSTDTQYF
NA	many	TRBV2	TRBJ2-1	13	TGTGCCAGCAATCCGGACAGAGACAATGAGCAGTTCTTC	CASNPDRDNEQFF
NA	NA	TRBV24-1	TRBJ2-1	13	TGTGCCACCAGTGTGGACTCGTGGGGTGAGCAGTTCTTC	CATSVDSWGEQFF
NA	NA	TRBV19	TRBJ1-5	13	TGTGCCAGTAGTCGGGACGGCAATCAGCCCCAGCATTTT	CASSRDGNQPQHF
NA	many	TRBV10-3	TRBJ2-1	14	TGTGCCATCAGTACGCCCAGACAGGACAATGAGCAGTTCTTC	CAISTPRQDNEQFF
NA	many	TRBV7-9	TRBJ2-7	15	TGTGCCAGCAGCCCACTCCCATTAGTGACCTACGAGCAGTACTTC	CASSPLPLVTYEQYF
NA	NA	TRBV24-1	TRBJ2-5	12	TGTGCCACCAGTGATTTCCAAGAGACCCAGTACTTC	CATSDFQETQYF
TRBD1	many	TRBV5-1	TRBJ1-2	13	TGCGCCAGCAGCCCAGGGACAGGGAACGGCTACACCTTC	CASSPGTGNGYTF
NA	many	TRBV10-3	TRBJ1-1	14	TGTGCCATCAGGGAAGGAATACTGAACACTGAAGCTTTCTTT	CAIREGILNTEAFF
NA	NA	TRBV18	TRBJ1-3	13	TGTGCCAGCTCCCCGGGTCCCCGAAACACCATATATTTT	CASSPGPRNTIYF
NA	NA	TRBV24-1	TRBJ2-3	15	TGTGCCACCAGTGATAGGGGCCGGGGCACAGATACGCAGTATTTT	CATSDRGRGTDTQYF
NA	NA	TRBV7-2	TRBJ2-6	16	TGTGCCAGCAGCTTATTTGTTACCTCTGGGGCCAACGTCCTGACTTTC	CASSLFVTSGANVLTF